Below are 19 T cell receptor beta chains sequenced from a single sample in a study of blood T cell repertoires in COVID-19. This table comes from immunoSEQ multiplex PCR, and its TCRdb copy is limited to in-frame clones, with some not included. The sample lists 150,000 or so clones, roughly 88% occurring once. The sequenced sample was peripheral blood. The source of these receptors is a woman aged 55 to 70 with acute or convalescent COVID-19.

V gene TRBV4-1 combines with J gene TRBJ2-7, with 7 bases identical to TRBD1. V shed 0 bases and J 0 bases; nucleotides not matched to a gene: 5. Germline V gene lookup returns CDR1 MGHRA and CDR2 YSYEKL. CDR3 length equals 16 residues. The CDR3 sequence is CASSQEDRVSSYEQYF. CDR3 DNA sequence: TGCGCCAGCAGCCAAGAAGACAGGGTGAGCTCCTACGAGCAGTACTTC.

The CDR3 protein is CASSLGPVSGNTIYF. The CDR3 DNA follows: TGTGCCAGCAGTTTAGGGCCAGTTTCTGGAAACACCATATATTTT. This chain connects TRBV27 to TRBJ1-3; D is ambiguous. The CDR3 is 15 residues long. Trimming removed 2 bases at V and 1 base at J, with 9 bases between. Germline V CDR1 and CDR2: MNHEY, SMNVEV (reference sequence).

The chain joins TRBV5-1 to TRBJ1-1; 9 nucleotides agree with TRBD1. From germline, CDR1 is SGHRS and CDR2 YFSETQ. The CDR3 runs to 14 residues. With 2 bases clipped from V and 5 bases from J, the junction kept 4 bases outside the gene matches. CDR3 loop: CASSLQGARTEAFF. For the CDR3, the DNA is TGCGCCAGCAGCTTACAGGGGGCGAGGACTGAAGCTTTCTTT. Based on the CDR3 plus reference TRBV5-1 and TRBJ1-1, the full variable domain is KAGVTQTPRYLIKTRGQQVTLSCSPISGHRSVSWYQQTPGQGLQFLFEYFSETQRNKGNFPGRFSGRQFSNSRSEMNVSTLELGDSALYLCASSLQGARTEAFFGQGTRLTVV.

The gene calls are TRBV19 and TRBJ2-7; no reliable D call. Trimming left V 5 bases short and J 4 bases short, with 12 bases between. Germline CDR1 and CDR2: LNHDA and SQIVND (reference sequence). The CDR3 is made up of 13 amino acids. CDR3 region: CASSLTAVYEQYF. In DNA, the CDR3 is TGTGCCAGTAGTCTGACGGCGGTATACGAGCAGTACTTC.

This chain uses TRBV5-1 with TRBJ2-7; 8 nucleotides align to TRBD1. In germline, CDR1 is SGHRS, CDR2 YFSETQ. Trimming at V came to 1 base and at J to 6 bases, leaving 6 bases not matched to a gene. CDR3 length: 14 amino acids. This CDR3 is CASSLSGQVGEQYF. In nucleotides, the CDR3 is TGCGCCAGCAGCTTGTCGGGACAGGTTGGCGAGCAGTACTTC.

The sample holds many counts of this clone. The chain links TRBV28 to TRBJ2-3; no reliable D call. The ends were cut back, 6 bases at V and 7 bases at J, with 17 bases in the middle. CDR1 is MDHEN and CDR2 is SYDVKM in the germline V gene. The CDR3 runs to 14 residues. CDR3 DNA sequence: TGTGCCAGCAGAGCCCATGAAGCCGTCAATACGCAGTATTTT. It encodes CASRAHEAVNTQYF. Full variable domain (outside the CDR3, taken from reference TRBV28 and TRBJ2-3): DVKVTQSSRYLVKRTGEKVFLECVQDMDHENMFWYRQDPGLGLRLIYFSYDVKMKEKGDIPEGYSVSREKKERFSLILESASTNQTSMYLCASRAHEAVNTQYFGPGTRLTVL.

The CDR3 bases are TGTGCCAGCAGCCTCGGCCTCGGAGGCTCCTACGAGCAGTACTTC. This gives the protein CASSLGLGGSYEQYF. The rearrangement uses TRBV7-6 and TRBJ2-7; tentative D call: TRBD2 (5 bases). From germline, CDR1 is SGHVS and CDR2 FNYEAQ. The CDR3 totals 15 residues. Trimming removed 5 bases at V and 0 bases at J, with 14 bases between.

This chain joins TRBV7-4 and TRBJ1-3; the match to TRBD1 covers 7 bases. This CDR3 region has 13 residues. Germline V gene sequence: CDR1 SGHVT, CDR2 SQSDAQ. The junction had 3 bases not matched to a gene; V was cut back by 5 bases and J by 5 bases. For the CDR3, the DNA is TGTGCCAGCAGCCGACAGGGACGAAACACCATATATTTT. As protein: CASSRQGRNTIYF.

The chain joins TRBV3-1 (or the pseudogene TRBV3-2) to TRBJ1-5; D remains unclear. The germline V gene encodes CDR1 LGHDT and CDR2 YNNKEL (reference sequence). The CDR3 is 15 residues long. V was clipped by 1 base and J by 3 bases, with 10 bases between them. In DNA, the CDR3 is TGTGCCAGCAGCCAAGGGTCCGCCTACAATCAGCCCCAGCATTTT. It encodes CASSQGSAYNQPQHF.

This chain links TRBV19 with TRBJ1-2, with D possibly TRBD1 on 5 matching bases. The CDR3 consists of 13 residues. Trimming took off 6 bases at V and 4 bases at J, with 12 bases between the two ends. Looked up from germline, CDR1 is LNHDA and CDR2 is SQIVND (reference sequence). CDR3 amino acids: CASSDTGVYGYTF. The CDR3 bases are TGTGCCAGTAGCGATACAGGTGTCTATGGCTACACCTTC.

This clone turned up a few times. The rearrangement joins TRBV19 to TRBJ1-6, with TRBD1 matching over 7 bases. The CDR3 is 16 amino acids. The V and J ends lost 2 bases and 7 bases, in that order; junction bases with no gene match: 8. Germline CDR1 LNHDA, CDR2 SQIVND (reference sequence). The CDR3 region has the DNA TGTGCCAGTAGTATAAGGGGGCGATCGGAGAATTCACCCCTCCACTTT. Amino acids: CASSIRGRSENSPLHF.

This chain links TRBV9 with TRBJ2-2, with 10 bases matching TRBD1. Trimming cost V 3 bases and J 3 bases; bases outside gene matches: 8. Germline V gene lookup returns CDR1 SGDLS and CDR2 YYNGEE. There are 17 residues in the CDR3. The CDR3 region is CASSGQGAFGDTGELFF. CDR3 bases: TGTGCCAGCAGCGGACAGGGGGCGTTCGGGGACACCGGGGAGCTGTTTTTT.

The genes are TRBV6-5 and TRBJ1-1, with 7 bases fitting TRBD1. With 6 bases clipped from V and 0 bases from J, the junction kept 7 bases outside the gene matches. CDR1 is MNHEY and CDR2 is SVGAGI in the germline V gene. This CDR3 has 15 amino acids. The CDR3 loop is CASRRPGQLNTEAFF. CDR3 coding DNA: TGTGCCAGCAGACGACCGGGACAGTTGAACACTGAAGCTTTCTTT.

The gene calls are TRBV5-4 and TRBJ1-3; 8 bases line up with TRBD1. V dropped 4 bases and J dropped 0; count of bases not matched to a gene: 3. From germline, CDR1 is SGHNT and CDR2 YYREEE (reference sequence). The CDR3 sequence is 15 residues long. As DNA, the CDR3 is TGTGCCAGCAGCCGGGACAGGCACTCTGGAAACACCATATATTTT. This sequence encodes CASSRDRHSGNTIYF.

The chain links TRBV23-1 to TRBJ1-1; 10 bases match TRBD1. TRBV23-1 is an ORF; its function is uncertain. This CDR3 region has 16 residues. V dropped 7 bases and J dropped 0; count of bases not matched to a gene: 8. CDR3: CASTTRDRGLNTEAFF. CDR3 in DNA: TGCGCCAGCACGACCCGGGACAGGGGATTGAACACTGAAGCTTTCTTT.

The CDR3 loop reads CASNRAGNNEQFF. CDR3 DNA: TGTGCCAGTAACAGGGCTGGCAACAATGAGCAGTTCTTC. This chain connects TRBV6-5 to TRBJ2-1, with D tentatively TRBD1 (6 bases). The length of the CDR3 is 13 residues. Germline values: CDR1 MNHEY, CDR2 SVGAGI. Trimming took off 9 bases at V and 5 bases at J, with 14 bases between the two ends.

The gene calls are TRBV24-1 and TRBJ1-2; 8 bases line up with TRBD1. CDR3 length equals 14 residues. Losses at the gene ends were 4 bases for V and 4 bases for J; bases not matched to a gene: 4. Germline loops: CDR1 KGHDR, CDR2 SFDVKD. The CDR3 is CATSEQDRGYGYTF. For the CDR3, the DNA is TGTGCCACCAGTGAACAAGACAGGGGCTATGGCTACACCTTC.

V gene TRBV2 combines with J gene TRBJ1-2, with TRBD1 matching over 7 bases. Germline assignment: CDR1 SNHLY and CDR2 FYNNEI. The trim removed 4 bases at V and 5 bases at J, leaving 4 bases unmatched. There are 13 residues in the CDR3. The CDR3 region is CASSGQGIYGYTF. CDR3 DNA sequence: TGTGCCAGCAGTGGACAGGGAATTTATGGCTACACCTTC.

The chain employs TRBV6-6 and TRBJ1-5; D is unresolved. Germline values: CDR1 MNHNY, CDR2 SVGAGI (reference sequence). This CDR3 contains 9 residues. The CDR3 coding sequence is TGTGCAGGCGGCAGCCCCCAGCATTTT. Its translation is CAGGSPQHF.